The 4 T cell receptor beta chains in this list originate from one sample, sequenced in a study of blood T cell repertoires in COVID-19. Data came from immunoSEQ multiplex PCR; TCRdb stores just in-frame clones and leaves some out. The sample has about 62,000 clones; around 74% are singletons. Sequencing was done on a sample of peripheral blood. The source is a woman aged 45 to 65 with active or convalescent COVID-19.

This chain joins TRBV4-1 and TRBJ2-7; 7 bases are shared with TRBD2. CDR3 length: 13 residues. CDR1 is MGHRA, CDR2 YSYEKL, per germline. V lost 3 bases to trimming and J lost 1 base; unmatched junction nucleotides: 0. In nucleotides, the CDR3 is TGCGCCAGCAGCCACGGGGGGTCCTACGAGCAGTACTTC. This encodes CASSHGGSYEQYF.

CDR3 loop: CASSFPRAGTGNYGYTF. In DNA form, the CDR3 reads TGTGCCAGCAGTTTCCCGAGGGCCGGGACAGGCAACTATGGCTACACCTTC. The gene calls are TRBV28 and TRBJ1-2; 8 positions match TRBD1. The CDR3 is 17 residues long. The germline gives CDR1 MDHEN, CDR2 SYDVKM. V gave up 3 bases and J gave up 2 bases; unmatched junction bases: 11.

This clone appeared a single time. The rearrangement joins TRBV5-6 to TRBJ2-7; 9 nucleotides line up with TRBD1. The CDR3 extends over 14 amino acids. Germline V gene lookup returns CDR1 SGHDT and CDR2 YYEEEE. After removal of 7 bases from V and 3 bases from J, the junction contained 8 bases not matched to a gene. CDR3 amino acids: CASGSGQGYYEQYF. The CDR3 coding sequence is TGTGCCAGCGGATCGGGACAGGGTTACTACGAGCAGTACTTC.

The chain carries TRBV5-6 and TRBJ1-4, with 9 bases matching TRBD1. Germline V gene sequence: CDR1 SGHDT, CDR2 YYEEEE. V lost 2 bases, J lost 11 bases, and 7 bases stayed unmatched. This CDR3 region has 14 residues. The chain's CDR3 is CASSFGTGTGKLFF. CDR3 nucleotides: TGTGCCAGCAGCTTCGGGACAGGGACAGGGAAACTGTTTTTT.